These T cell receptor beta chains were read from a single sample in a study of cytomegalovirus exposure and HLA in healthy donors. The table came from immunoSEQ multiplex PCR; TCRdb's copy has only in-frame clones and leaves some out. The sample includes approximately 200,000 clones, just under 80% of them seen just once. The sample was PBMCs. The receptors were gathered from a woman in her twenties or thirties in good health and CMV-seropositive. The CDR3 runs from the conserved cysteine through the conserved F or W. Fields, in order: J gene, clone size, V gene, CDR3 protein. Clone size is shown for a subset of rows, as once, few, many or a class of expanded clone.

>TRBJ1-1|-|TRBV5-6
CASRRKTGTEAFF
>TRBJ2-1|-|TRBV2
CAARLAEVYNEQFF
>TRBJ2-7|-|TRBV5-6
CASRRTGVYEQYF
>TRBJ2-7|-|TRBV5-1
CASSLVGPSYEQYF
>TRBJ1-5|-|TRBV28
CASSLYQGTGQPQHF
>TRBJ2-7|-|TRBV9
CASSHSRGGLDEQYF
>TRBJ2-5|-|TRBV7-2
CASSFGQSQETQYF
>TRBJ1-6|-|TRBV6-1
CASSERRGNNSPLHF
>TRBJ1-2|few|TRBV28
CASSFGGDSYGYTF
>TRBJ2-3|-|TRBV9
CASSVGLAGGTNTDTQYF
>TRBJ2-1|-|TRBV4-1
CASSQVGLAGDIQFF
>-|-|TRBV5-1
CASSLVDIYEQYF
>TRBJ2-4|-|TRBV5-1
CASSPGLRPLAKNIQYF
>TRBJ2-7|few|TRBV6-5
CASSYSTGGYEQYF
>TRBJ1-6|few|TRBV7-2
CASSKTGASYNSPLHF
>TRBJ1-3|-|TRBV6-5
CASSYREPSGNTIYF
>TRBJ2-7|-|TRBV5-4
CASSQGGTGSRNEQYF
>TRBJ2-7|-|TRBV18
CASSPTRSRESYEQYF
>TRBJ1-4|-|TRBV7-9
CASSRQFEAGEKLFF
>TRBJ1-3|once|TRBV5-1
CASRSDSHSGNTIYF
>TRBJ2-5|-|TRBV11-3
CASSPGVLAGQQETQYF
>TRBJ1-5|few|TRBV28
CASSLSGGTAPQPQHF
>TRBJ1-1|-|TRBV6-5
CASSQTRGATEAFF
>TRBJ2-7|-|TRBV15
CATSPGQPYEQYF
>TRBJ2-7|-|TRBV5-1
CASSLTTQGSVSYEQYF
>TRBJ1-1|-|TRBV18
CASSRQTNTEAFF
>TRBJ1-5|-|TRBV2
CASSGDRAMGMANQPQHF
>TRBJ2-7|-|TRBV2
CASSEAILASEQYF
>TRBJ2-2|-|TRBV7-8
CASRNYRGNTGELFF
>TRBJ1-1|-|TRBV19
CASSIRRDYTEAFF
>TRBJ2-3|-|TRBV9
CASSPLSRRDTQYF
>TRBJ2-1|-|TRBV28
CASSPDEEREQQEQFF
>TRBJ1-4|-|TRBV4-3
CASSLWTGSTNEKLFF
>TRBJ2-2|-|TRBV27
CASSLYFGELFF
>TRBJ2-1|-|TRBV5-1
CASSSRAGGNNEQFF
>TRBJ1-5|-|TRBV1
CTSSRSLNFGENQPQHF
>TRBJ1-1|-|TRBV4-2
CASSQDLGQGEAFF
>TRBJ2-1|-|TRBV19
CASSTPMTSGYNEQFF
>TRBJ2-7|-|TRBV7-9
CASSLPGGEAVSYEQYF
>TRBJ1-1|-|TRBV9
CASSVQGRTEAFF
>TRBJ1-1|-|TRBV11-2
CASSLMAENTEAFF
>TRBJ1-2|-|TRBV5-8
CASSLRQGASRGYTF
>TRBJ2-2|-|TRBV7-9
CASSPGGSGGLGELFF
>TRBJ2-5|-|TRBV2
CAIQVGRGSETQYF
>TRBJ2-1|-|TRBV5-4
CASSLGAGAYPTYNEQFF
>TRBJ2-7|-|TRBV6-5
CASSFGAYGEQYF
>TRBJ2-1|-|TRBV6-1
CASSSSSGVSNEQFF
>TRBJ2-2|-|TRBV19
CASSLVQGSRTGELFF
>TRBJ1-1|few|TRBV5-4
CASSLGLRAEAFF
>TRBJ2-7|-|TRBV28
CASIFAREQYF
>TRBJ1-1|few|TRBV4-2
CASSSGVGDTEAFF
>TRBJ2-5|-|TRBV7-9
CASSLFSGQETQYF
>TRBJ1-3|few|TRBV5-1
CASSGAPGSGNTIYF
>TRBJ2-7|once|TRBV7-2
CASSLGGQSEQYF
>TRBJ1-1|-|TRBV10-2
CASSEAYTEAFF
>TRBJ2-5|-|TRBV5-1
CASSPGRGETQYF
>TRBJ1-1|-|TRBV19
CASRMQAEAFF
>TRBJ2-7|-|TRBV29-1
CSVGASGGASSYEQYF
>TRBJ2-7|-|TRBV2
CASSPAYEQYF